This T cell receptor (beta chain) is drawn from a study of pediatric ulcerative colitis. Study-wide results and limits: All ulcerative colitis patients, but no controls, carried a couple of rectal clonotypes. Repertoires came from total lymphocyte DNA, so rare subsets like regulatory T cells may be missed.

Ulcerative colitis patients received no immunosuppressive medication before the diagnostic colonoscopy. This clone was seen a few times. Its target is not known. CDR1 and CDR2 from the germline V gene are MNHNS and SASEGT. The CDR3 consists of 14 residues. The ends were cut back, 4 bases at V and 1 base at J, with 8 bases in the middle. Produced via immunoSEQ multiplex PCR; TCRdb's table is partial and in-frame only. The sample shows thousands of clones, 89% of them seen only once. V and J are TRBV6-1 and TRBJ1-5, with D possibly TRBD1 on 6 matching bases. This receptor was obtained from a boy between 10 and 17 years old with mild ulcerative colitis. The sequenced sample was blood. As DNA, the CDR3 is TGTGCCAGCAGTGGGGACATGAGCAATCAGCCCCAGCATTTT. Protein: CASSGDMSNQPQHF.